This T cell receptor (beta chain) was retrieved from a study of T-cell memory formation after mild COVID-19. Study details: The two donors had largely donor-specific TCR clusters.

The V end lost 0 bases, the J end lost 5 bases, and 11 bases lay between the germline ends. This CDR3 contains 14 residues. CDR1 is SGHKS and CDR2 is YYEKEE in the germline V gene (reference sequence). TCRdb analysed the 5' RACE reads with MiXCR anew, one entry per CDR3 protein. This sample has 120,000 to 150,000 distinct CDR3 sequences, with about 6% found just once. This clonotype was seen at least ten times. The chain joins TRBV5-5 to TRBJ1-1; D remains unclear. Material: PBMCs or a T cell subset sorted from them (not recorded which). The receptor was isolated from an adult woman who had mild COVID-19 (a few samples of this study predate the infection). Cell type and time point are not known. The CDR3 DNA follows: TGTGCCAGCAGCTTGGTGGCCCCAGTGACTGAAGCTTTCTTT. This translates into CASSLVAPVTEAFF.